This T cell receptor (beta chain) was sequenced during a study of blood T cell repertoires in COVID-19. Overall study: There were acute and convalescent COVID-19 samples, and they came from the United States, Italy and Spain. Sample material is recorded as cDNA or gDNA derived from T cells, B-cell-depleted T cells, or PBMCs.

CDR3 length: 15 amino acids. CDR1 and CDR2 from the germline V gene are LNHDA and SQIVND (reference sequence). Trimming shortened V by 7 bases and J by 3 bases, and 16 bases separated the two germline ends. In the original workflow: Amplified reference gene primers provided the basis for estimating nucleated cell counts. Using immunoSEQ multiplex PCR, the repertoire was profiled, and TCRdb retains in-frame clones only, with some absent. V and J calls plus clone size are reproduced from that table; the DNA served to infer D and trimming. The table has around 230,000 clones, 88% seen once. This clonotype was obtained from a man aged 35 to 55 with acute or convalescent COVID-19. This chain uses TRBV19 with TRBJ1-5; D might be TRBD1 (5 bases). The sequenced material came from peripheral blood. The CDR3 DNA follows: TGTGCCAGTAAGTCCGCGGCAGGGAACAATCAGCCCCAGCATTTT. Amino acid sequence: CASKSAAGNNQPQHF.